This T cell receptor (beta chain) was retrieved from a study of blood T cell repertoires in COVID-19 (dated by TCRdb to the early 2020s). The study in broad terms: Collaborator samples came from the United States, Italy and Spain and covered acute and convalescent phases of COVID-19. Samples were obtained from the ongoing ImmuneRACE study (first 160 participants) and from roughly 1,300 subjects provided by 6 global collaborators. The material from the prospective study consisted of cDNA or gDNA derived from T cells, B-cell-depleted T cells, or PBMCs. Deeply sampled blood TCRbeta repertoires from subjects exposed to, actively infected with, or recovered from COVID-19 were included in the dataset. Where available, HLA class I and class II types were obtained from metadata supplied by the sample provider rather than from assay-based typing. Sample metadata almost always included a de-identified subject ID, COVID-19 status, age in years and sex. The repertoires were released in a freely available public database intended as a resource for research on the immune response to SARS-CoV-2.

Collaborating institutions collected whole blood in K2EDTA tubes following their own protocols. For TCRbeta analysis, collaborator samples were shipped as frozen whole blood, as isolated PBMCs, or as DNA extracted from either sample type. The investigation overall reported the following: The quantity of clinical and demographic metadata differed by source and by participant and was supplied without curation.

Of note for this clone: Its antigen is currently not known. Base qualities are not recorded, but no much larger clone differs from it by a single base.

The CDR3 numbers 13 residues from cysteine through phenylalanine. Left in the record is the CDR3 DNA by itself, 39 bases read in frame from the first base. CDR1 SGHDT and CDR2 YYEEEE were looked up in the germline V gene. V was cut back by 4 bases and J by 5 bases, leaving a gap of 10 bases between them. The immunoSEQ Assay, a bias-controlled multiplex PCR, was used to amplify TCRbeta CDR3 regions from genomic DNA. In the paper's pipeline: The number of nucleated cells in each sample was estimated by amplification of reference gene primers within the assay. To quantify the absolute abundance of each unique TCRbeta CDR3 rearrangement, sequence reads were collapsed and filtered. For each sample, productive Simpson clonality was calculated as the square root of Simpson's diversity index over productive rearrangements. Sourced from immuneACCESS, this table was stored by TCRdb with only in-frame sequences that have V and J called. A share of the clones is absent; for the studies checked, an unresolved V gene accounts for under half, and the remainder has no known explanation. The V and J calls and the clone size are those of that table, but D and trimming were determined from the DNA. The sample table lists just under 35,000 clones, roughly nine tenths of them with a count of one. The ten largest clonotypes hold around 35% of the sample.

The clonotype originates from a man aged 60-69 years with active or convalescent COVID-19. The sequencing sample was made of peripheral blood. The chain couples TRBV5-6 to TRBJ2-1; D gene: possibly TRBD1, on 5 matching bases. The nucleotide sequence reads TGTGCCAGCAGCCTAGGGGCGCACAATGAGCAGTTCTTC. The resulting protein is CASSLGAHNEQFF.